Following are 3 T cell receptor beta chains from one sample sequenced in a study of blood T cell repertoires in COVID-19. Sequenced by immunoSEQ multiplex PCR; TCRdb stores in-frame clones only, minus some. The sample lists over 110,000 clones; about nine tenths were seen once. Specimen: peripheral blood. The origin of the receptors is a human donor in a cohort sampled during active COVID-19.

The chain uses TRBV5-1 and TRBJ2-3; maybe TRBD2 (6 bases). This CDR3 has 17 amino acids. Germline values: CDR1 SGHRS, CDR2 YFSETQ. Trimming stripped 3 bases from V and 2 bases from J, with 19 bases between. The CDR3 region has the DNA TGCGCCAGCAGCTCGAGAGTACAGGAGGGGTACACAGATACGCAGTATTTT. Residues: CASSSRVQEGYTDTQYF.

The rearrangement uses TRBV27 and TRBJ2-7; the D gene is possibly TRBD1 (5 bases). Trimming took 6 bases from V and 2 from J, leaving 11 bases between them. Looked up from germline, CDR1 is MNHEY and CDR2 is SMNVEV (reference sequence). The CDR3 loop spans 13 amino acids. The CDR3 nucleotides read TGTGCCAGCAGCCTAGGGGCGACCTACGAGCAGTACTTC. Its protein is CASSLGATYEQYF.

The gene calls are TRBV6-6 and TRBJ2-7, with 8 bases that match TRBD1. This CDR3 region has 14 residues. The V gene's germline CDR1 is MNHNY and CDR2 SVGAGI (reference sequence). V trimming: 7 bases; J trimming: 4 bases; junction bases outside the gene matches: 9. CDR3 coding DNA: TGTGCCAGCAATAATCAGGGGGCACGTTACGAGCAGTACTTC. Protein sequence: CASNNQGARYEQYF.